This T cell receptor beta chain was captured by sequencing in a study of cytomegalovirus exposure and HLA in healthy donors. The study's findings and limits: Reported performance of the classifier showed diagnosis of cytomegalovirus status with high specificity and sensitivity.

Remarks on this clone: Antigen: not known.

The method was immunoSEQ multiplex PCR; TCRdb's version includes in-frame clones alone and lacks a portion of them. The sample records some 310,000 clones, 88% being singletons. The sample consisted of PBMCs. The clonotype was recovered from a man aged 25-45 years in good health and CMV-seronegative.

The CDR3 reads CASSPRQGNNSPLHF. CDR3 bases: TGTGCCAGCAGTCCTCGACAGGGTAACAATTCACCCCTCCACTTT. The rearrangement uses TRBV28 and TRBJ1-6; 7 bases map to TRBD1. The CDR3 has 15 residues. J gave up 7 bases and V 5 bases, and 8 bases lay outside the gene matches. Germline V gene sequence: CDR1 MDHEN, CDR2 SYDVKM.